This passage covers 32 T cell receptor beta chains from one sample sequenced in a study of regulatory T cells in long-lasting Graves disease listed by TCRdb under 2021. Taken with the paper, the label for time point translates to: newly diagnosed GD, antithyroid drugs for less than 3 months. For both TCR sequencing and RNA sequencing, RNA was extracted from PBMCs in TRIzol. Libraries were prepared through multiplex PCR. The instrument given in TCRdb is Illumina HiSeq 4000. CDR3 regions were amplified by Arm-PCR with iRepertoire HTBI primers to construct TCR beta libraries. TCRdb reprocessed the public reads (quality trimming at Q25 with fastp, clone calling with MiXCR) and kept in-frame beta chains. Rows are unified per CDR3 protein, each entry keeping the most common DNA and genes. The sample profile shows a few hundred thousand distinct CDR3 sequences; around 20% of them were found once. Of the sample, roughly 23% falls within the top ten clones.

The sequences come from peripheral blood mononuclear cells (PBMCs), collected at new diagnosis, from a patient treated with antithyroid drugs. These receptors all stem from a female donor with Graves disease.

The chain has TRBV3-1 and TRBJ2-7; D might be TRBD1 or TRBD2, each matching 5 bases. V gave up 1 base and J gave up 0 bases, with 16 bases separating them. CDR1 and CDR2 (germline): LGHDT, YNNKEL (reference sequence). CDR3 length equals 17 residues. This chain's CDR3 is CASSQGWSWGSSYEQYF. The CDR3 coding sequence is TGTGCCAGCAGCCAAGGTTGGAGTTGGGGGAGCTCCTACGAGCAGTACTTC.

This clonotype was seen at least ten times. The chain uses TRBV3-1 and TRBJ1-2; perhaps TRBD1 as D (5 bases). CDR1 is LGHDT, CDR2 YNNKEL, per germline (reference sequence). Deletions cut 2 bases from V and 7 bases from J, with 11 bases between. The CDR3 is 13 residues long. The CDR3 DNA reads TGTGCCAGCAGCCAATCCCTGGGGGGTGGCTACACCTTC. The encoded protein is CASSQSLGGGYTF.

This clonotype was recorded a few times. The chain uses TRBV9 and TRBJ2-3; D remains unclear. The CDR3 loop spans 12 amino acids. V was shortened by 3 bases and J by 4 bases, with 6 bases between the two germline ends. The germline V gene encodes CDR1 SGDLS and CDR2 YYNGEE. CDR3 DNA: TGTGCCAGCAGCGAGCCTGCAGATACGCAGTATTTT. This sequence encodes CASSEPADTQYF.

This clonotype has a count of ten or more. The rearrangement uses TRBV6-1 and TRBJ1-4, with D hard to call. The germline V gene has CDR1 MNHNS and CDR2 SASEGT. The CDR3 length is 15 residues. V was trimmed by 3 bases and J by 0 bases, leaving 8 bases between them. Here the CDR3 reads CASSDDGATNEKLFF. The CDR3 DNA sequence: TGTGCCAGCAGTGACGACGGAGCAACTAATGAAAAACTGTTTTTT.

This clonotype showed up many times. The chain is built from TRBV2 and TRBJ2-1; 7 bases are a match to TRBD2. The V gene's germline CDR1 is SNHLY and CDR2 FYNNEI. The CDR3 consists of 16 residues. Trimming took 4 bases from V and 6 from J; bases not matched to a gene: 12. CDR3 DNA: TGTGCCAGCAGTGCCCTGGCGGCGGGAGCAACCAATGAGCAGTTCTTC. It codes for CASSALAAGATNEQFF.

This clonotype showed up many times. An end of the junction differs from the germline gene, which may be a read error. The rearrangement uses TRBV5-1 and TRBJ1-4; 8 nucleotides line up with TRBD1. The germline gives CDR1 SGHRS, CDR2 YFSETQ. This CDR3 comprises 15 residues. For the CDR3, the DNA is TGTGCCAGCAGCTCGAGACAGGGGTCAAATGAAAAACTGTTTTTT. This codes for CASSSRQGSNEKLFF.

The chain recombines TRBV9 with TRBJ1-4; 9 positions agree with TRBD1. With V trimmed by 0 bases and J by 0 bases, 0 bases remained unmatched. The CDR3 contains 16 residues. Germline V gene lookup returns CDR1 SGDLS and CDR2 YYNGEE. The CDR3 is CASSVGQGATNEKLFF. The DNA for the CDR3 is TGTGCCAGCAGCGTAGGACAGGGGGCAACTAATGAAAAACTGTTTTTT. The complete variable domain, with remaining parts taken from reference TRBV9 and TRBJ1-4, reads DSGVTQTPKHLITATGQRVTLRCSPRSGDLSVYWYQQSLDQGLQFLIQYYNGEERAKGNILERFSAQQFPDLHSELNLSSLELGDSALYFCASSVGQGATNEKLFFGSGTQLSVL.

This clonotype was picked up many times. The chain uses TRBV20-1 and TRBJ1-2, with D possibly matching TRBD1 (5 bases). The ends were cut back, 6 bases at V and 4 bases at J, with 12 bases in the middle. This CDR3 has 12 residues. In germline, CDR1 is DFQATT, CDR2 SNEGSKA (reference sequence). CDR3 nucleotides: TGCAGTGCCGACAGTTCGTTCTATGGCTACACCTTC. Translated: CSADSSFYGYTF.

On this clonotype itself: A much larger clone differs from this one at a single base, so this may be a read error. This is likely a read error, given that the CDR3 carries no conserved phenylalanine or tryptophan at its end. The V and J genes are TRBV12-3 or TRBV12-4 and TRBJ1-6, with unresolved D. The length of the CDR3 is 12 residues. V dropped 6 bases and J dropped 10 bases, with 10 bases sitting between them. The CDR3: CASRHRESPLHL. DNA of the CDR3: TGTGCCAGCAGACATCGGGAATCACCCCTCCACCTT.

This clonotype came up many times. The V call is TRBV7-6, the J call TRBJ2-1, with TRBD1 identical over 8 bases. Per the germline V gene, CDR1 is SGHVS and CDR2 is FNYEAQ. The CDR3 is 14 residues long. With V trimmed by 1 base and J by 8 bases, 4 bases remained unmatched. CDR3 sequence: CASSLGTGTYEQFF. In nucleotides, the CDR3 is TGTGCCAGCAGCTTAGGGACAGGGACGTATGAGCAGTTCTTC.

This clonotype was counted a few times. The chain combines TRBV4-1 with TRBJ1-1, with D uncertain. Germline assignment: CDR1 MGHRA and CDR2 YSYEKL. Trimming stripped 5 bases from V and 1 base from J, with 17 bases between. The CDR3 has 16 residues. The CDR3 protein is CASSLSSTTRNTEAFF. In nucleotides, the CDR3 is TGCGCCAGCAGCTTGTCCTCCACGACTCGGAACACTGAAGCTTTCTTT.

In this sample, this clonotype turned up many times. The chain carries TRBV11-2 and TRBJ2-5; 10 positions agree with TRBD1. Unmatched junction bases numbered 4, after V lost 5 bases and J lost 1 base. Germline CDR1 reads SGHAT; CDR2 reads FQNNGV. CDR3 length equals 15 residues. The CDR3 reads CASSPWTGGQETQYF. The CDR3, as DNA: TGTGCCAGCAGCCCCTGGACAGGGGGCCAAGAGACCCAGTACTTC.

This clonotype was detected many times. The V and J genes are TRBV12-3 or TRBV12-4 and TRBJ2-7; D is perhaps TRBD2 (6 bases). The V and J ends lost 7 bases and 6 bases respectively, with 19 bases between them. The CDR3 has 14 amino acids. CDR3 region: CASTSPGLTSEQYF. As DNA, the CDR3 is TGTGCCAGCACCTCCCCTGGACTAACCAGCGAGCAGTACTTC.

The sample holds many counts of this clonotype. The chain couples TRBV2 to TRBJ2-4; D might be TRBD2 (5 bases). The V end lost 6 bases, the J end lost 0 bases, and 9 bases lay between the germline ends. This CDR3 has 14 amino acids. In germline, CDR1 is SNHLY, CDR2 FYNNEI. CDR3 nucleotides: TGTGCCAGCAGAGCGGCTCTAGCCAAAAACATTCAGTACTTC. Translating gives CASRAALAKNIQYF.

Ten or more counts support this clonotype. The CDR3, as DNA: TGTGCCAGCTCACTTAAAACACTAGACGAGCAGTTCTTC. It codes for CASSLKTLDEQFF. The chain has TRBV18 and TRBJ2-1; D might be TRBD2 (5 bases). The CDR3 is 13 amino acids. Trimming stripped 4 bases from V and 10 bases from J, with 14 bases between. Germline loops: CDR1 KGHSH, CDR2 LQKENI.

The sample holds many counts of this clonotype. DNA of the CDR3: TGTGCCAGCAGCTGGAGAGGAGCAGATACGCAGTATTTT. It translates to CASSWRGADTQYF. This chain uses TRBV7-9 with TRBJ2-3; D is ambiguous. Germline V gene lookup returns CDR1 SEHNR and CDR2 FQNEAQ (reference sequence). The CDR3 has 13 amino acids. The ends were cut back, 4 bases at V and 4 bases at J, with 9 bases in the middle.

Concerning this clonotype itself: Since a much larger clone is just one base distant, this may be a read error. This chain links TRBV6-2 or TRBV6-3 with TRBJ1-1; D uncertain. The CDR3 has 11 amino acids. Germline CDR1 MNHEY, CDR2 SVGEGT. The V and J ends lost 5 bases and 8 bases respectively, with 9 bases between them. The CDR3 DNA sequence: TGTGCCAGCAGTGATGATGGGGAAGCTTTCTTT. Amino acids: CASSDDGEAFF.

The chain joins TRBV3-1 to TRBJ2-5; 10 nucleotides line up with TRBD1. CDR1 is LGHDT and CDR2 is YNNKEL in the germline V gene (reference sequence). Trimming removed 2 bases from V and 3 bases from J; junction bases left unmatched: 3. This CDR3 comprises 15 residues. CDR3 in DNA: TGTGCCAGCAGCCAACGGACAGGGGGAAAAGAGACCCAGTACTTC. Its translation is CASSQRTGGKETQYF.

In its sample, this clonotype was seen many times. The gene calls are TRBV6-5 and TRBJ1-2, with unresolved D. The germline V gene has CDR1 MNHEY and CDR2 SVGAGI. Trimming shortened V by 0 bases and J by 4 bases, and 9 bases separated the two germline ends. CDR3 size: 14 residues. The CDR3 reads CASSYSPGPYGYTF. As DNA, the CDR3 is TGTGCCAGCAGTTACTCGCCAGGCCCCTATGGCTACACCTTC.

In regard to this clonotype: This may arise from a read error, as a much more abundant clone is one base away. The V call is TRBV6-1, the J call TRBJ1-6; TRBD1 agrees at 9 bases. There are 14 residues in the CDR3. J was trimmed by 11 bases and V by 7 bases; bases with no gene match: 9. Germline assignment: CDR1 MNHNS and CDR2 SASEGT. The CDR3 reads CASTSTGGNPPLHF. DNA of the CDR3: TGTGCCAGCACCTCGACAGGGGGGAATCCACCCCTCCACTTT.

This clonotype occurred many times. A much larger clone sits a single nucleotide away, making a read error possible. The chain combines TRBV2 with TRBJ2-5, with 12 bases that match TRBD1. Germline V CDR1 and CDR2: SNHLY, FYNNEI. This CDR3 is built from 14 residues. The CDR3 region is CASNWDRGQETQCF. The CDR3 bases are TGTGCCAGCAACTGGGACAGGGGGCAAGAGACCCAGTGCTTC.

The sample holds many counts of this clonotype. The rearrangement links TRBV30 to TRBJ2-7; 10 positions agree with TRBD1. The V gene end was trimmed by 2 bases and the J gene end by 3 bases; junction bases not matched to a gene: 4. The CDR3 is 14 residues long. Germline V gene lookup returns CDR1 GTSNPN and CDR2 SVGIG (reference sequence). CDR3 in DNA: TGTGCCTGGAGTTTTGGACAGGGGGTCTACGAGCAGTACTTC. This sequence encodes CAWSFGQGVYEQYF.

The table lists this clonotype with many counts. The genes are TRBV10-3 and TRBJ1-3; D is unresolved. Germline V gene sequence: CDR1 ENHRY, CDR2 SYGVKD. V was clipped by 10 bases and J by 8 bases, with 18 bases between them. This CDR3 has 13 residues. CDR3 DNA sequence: TGTGCCACCACGGACGGTCTCCAGGACACCATATATTTT. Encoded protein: CATTDGLQDTIYF.

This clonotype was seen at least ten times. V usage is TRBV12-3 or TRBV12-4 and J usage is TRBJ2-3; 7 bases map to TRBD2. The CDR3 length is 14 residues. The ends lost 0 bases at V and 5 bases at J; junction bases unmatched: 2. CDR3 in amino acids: CASSLASSGDTQYF. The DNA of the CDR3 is TGTGCCAGCAGTTTAGCCTCTAGCGGAGATACGCAGTATTTT.

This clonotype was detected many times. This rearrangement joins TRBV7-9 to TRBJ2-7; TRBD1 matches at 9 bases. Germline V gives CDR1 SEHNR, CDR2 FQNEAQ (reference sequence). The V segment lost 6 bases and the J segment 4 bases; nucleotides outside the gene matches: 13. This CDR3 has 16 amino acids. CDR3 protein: CASSPARGTGNYEQYF. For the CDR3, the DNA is TGTGCCAGCAGTCCCGCTAGGGGGACAGGGAATTACGAGCAGTACTTC.

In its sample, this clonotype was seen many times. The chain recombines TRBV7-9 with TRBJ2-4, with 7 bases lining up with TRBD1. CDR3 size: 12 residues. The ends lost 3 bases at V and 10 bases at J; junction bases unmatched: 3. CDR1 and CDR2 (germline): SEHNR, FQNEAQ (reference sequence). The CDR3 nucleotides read TGTGCCAGCAGCTTGGGACAGACAATTCAGTACTTC. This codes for CASSLGQTIQYF.

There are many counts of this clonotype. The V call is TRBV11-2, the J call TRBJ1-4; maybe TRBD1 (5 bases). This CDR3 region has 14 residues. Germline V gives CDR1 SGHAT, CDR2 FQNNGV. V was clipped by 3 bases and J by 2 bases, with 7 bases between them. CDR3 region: CASSLGGTNEKLFF. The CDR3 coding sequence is TGTGCCAGCAGCTTGGGGGGGACTAATGAAAAACTGTTTTTT. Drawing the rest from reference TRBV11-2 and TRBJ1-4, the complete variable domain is EAGVAQSPRYKIIEKRQSVAFWCNPISGHATLYWYQQILGQGPKLLIQFQNNGVVDDSQLPKDRFSAERLKGVDSTLKIQPAKLEDSAVYLCASSLGGTNEKLFFGSGTQLSVL.

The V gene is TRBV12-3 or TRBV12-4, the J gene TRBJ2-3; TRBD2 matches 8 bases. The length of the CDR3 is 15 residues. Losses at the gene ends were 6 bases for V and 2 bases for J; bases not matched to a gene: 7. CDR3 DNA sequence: TGTGCCAGCAGCCTTAGCGGGACTTACACAGATACGCAGTATTTT. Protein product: CASSLSGTYTDTQYF.

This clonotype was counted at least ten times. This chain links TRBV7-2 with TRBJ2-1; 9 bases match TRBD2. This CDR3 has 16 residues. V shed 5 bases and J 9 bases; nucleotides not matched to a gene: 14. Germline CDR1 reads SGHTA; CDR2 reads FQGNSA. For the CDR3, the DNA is TGTGCCAGCAGCCCTATCCGACTAGCGGTTGGGGGTGAGCAGTTCTTC. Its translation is CASSPIRLAVGGEQFF.

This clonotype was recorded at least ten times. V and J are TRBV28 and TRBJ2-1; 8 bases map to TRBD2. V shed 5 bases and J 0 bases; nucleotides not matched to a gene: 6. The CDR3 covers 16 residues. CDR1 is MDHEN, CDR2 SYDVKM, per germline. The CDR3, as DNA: TGTGCCAGCAGTCCCTTTAGCGGGAACTCCTACAATGAGCAGTTCTTC. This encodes CASSPFSGNSYNEQFF.

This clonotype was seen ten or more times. Written as DNA, the CDR3 is TGTGCCAGCAGCGTTTCCGTGGGGGCTAGCGGAAAAGAGACCCAGTACTTC. Amino acid sequence: CASSVSVGASGKETQYF. The chain recombines TRBV9 with TRBJ2-5; weak D call: TRBD2 (7 bases). Germline V gene lookup returns CDR1 SGDLS and CDR2 YYNGEE. Trimming removed 2 bases from V and 3 bases from J, with 20 bases in between. The CDR3 spans 17 residues.

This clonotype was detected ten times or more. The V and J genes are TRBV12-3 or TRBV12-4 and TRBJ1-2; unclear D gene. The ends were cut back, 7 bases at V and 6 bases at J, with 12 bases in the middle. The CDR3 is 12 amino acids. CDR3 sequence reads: CASTGGGHGYTF. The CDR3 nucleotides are TGTGCCAGCACCGGCGGAGGGCATGGCTACACCTTC.